This record looks at one T cell receptor (beta chain) sequence and its context. The source of the sample is a study of T cell changes during pregnancy in multiple sclerosis. From germline, CDR1 is SGHRS and CDR2 YFSETQ. This CDR3 is 13 amino acids long. Trimming removed 4 bases from V and 5 bases from J; junction bases left unmatched: 6. Clones were sequenced by immunoSEQ multiplex PCR, and TCRdb holds only the in-frame ones, with some missing. The table includes some 40,000 clones, about 88% detected once. The sample consisted of CD4+ T cells from peripheral blood mononuclear cells, taken in the first trimester of pregnancy. V and J are TRBV5-1 and TRBJ2-7, with 7 bases matching TRBD1. This TCR was sampled from a female donor with multiple sclerosis, enrolled in a pregnancy study. DNA of the CDR3: TGCGCCAGCAGCCGCTTAGGGGGCGACGAGCAGTACTTC. This gives the protein CASSRLGGDEQYF. The full variable domain, its missing parts supplied by reference TRBV5-1 and TRBJ2-7, is KAGVTQTPRYLIKTRGQQVTLSCSPISGHRSVSWYQQTPGQGLQFLFEYFSETQRNKGNFPGRFSGRQFSNSRSEMNVSTLELGDSALYLCASSRLGGDEQYFGPGTRLTVT.